These 22 T cell receptor beta chains were sequenced from one sample in a study of PD-1 blockade in classical Hodgkin lymphoma. Clones were sequenced by immunoSEQ multiplex PCR, and TCRdb holds only the in-frame ones, with some missing. Of 10,000 to 15,000 clones listed, 65% to 90% were seen once; the top ten hold 20% to 25%. Every patient relapsed after autologous stem cell transplantation, and brentuximab vedotin exposure varied. This material consisted of peripheral blood mononuclear cells (PBMCs), taken at baseline. These receptors originate from a human donor with classical Hodgkin lymphoma.

V is TRBV6-9 and J is TRBJ1-5; a weak D match, TRBD1 (6 bases). CDR3 length equals 13 residues. The V gene's germline CDR1 is MNHGY and CDR2 SVAAGI. V lost 5 bases, J lost 3 bases, and 8 bases lay in between. The CDR3 loop reads CASSTGFNQPQHF. The CDR3 DNA is TGTGCCAGCAGTACAGGGTTCAATCAGCCCCAGCATTTT.

The genes are TRBV5-5 and TRBJ2-1; the D gene could be TRBD1 or TRBD2 (6 bases each). From germline, CDR1 is SGHKS and CDR2 YYEKEE (reference sequence). This CDR3 contains 15 residues. V was clipped by 0 bases and J by 4 bases, with 11 bases between them. The CDR3 DNA reads as TGTGCCAGCAGCTTGGTTCAGGGGAGGTACAATGAGCAGTTCTTC. Translating gives CASSLVQGRYNEQFF.

The rearrangement links TRBV4-1 to TRBJ2-2, with 12 nucleotides matching TRBD2. The CDR3 loop spans 20 amino acids. J gave up 2 bases and V 1 base, and 11 bases lay outside the gene matches. Germline loops: CDR1 MGHRA, CDR2 YSYEKL. The CDR3 DNA sequence: TGCGCCAGCAGCCAAGCCCCTCCGGCTAGCGGGAGGGCCAACACCGGGGAGCTGTTTTTT. Its protein product is CASSQAPPASGRANTGELFF.

The chain combines TRBV6-1 with TRBJ2-2, with D possibly TRBD2 on 5 matching bases. The ends were cut back, 3 bases at V and 7 bases at J, with 12 bases in the middle. This CDR3 has 14 residues. Germline CDR1 and CDR2: MNHNS and SASEGT. The CDR3 here is CASSDLAKGGELFF. The CDR3, as DNA: TGTGCCAGCAGTGACCTAGCCAAAGGCGGGGAGCTGTTTTTT.

About this clone itself: Other DNA variants within this sample encode the same CDR3. The rearrangement joins TRBV19 to TRBJ2-7, with a weak D call TRBD2 (5 bases). The CDR3 covers 14 residues. Germline V CDR1 and CDR2: LNHDA, SQIVND (reference sequence). V shed 3 bases and J shed 0 bases, with 9 bases lying between them. DNA of the CDR3: TGTGCCAGTAGTATTCGGGGTTCCTCCTACGAGCAGTACTTC. Protein product: CASSIRGSSYEQYF. The variable domain in full, completed from reference TRBV19 and TRBJ2-7, reads DGGITQSPKYLFRKEGQNVTLSCEQNLNHDAMYWYRQDPGQGLRLIYYSQIVNDFQKGDIAEGYSVSREKKESFPLTVTSAQKNPTAFYLCASSIRGSSYEQYFGPGTRLTVT.

V is TRBV5-1 and J is TRBJ1-4; no reliable D call. The CDR3 contains 14 residues. Trimming pared 1 base from V and 0 bases from J, leaving 4 bases between. Per germline, CDR1 SGHRS and CDR2 YFSETQ. The CDR3 DNA reads as TGCGCCAGCAGCTTGTCCGCAACTAATGAAAAACTGTTTTTT. Protein product: CASSLSATNEKLFF. The variable domain in full, with the rest retrieved from reference TRBV5-1 and TRBJ1-4, is KAGVTQTPRYLIKTRGQQVTLSCSPISGHRSVSWYQQTPGQGLQFLFEYFSETQRNKGNFPGRFSGRQFSNSRSEMNVSTLELGDSALYLCASSLSATNEKLFFGSGTQLSVL.

The chain couples TRBV6-1 to TRBJ2-5; 11 nucleotides match TRBD2. Germline CDR1 is MNHNS and CDR2 is SASEGT. This CDR3 contains 15 residues. V gave up 4 bases and J gave up 4 bases; unmatched junction bases: 5. CDR3 DNA sequence: TGTGCCAGCAGTGCAGGGACTAGCGGTTTAGAGACCCAGTACTTC. Translating it yields CASSAGTSGLETQYF.

The chain recombines TRBV2 with TRBJ2-1; 8 positions match TRBD1. Germline CDR1 is SNHLY and CDR2 is FYNNEI. The junction had 8 bases not matched to a gene; V was cut back by 7 bases and J by 0 bases. CDR3 length equals 16 residues. DNA for the CDR3: TGTGCCAGCACCCGGACAGGGAAGAGCTCCTACAATGAGCAGTTCTTC. As protein: CASTRTGKSSYNEQFF.

Of note for this clone: At one boundary the junction diverges from the germline segment, which might be a read error. The chain has TRBV6-1 and TRBJ2-3, with D uncertain. The CDR3 has 15 residues. CDR1 is MNHNS and CDR2 is SASEGT in the germline V gene. DNA for the CDR3: TGTGCCAGCAGTGAAGAATGGGGTGGCGCAGATACGCAATATTTT. It yields the protein CASSEEWGGADTQYF.

This clone showed up just once. The chain carries TRBV9 and TRBJ2-2; no reliable D call. This CDR3 has 12 residues. The germline V gene has CDR1 SGDLS and CDR2 YYNGEE. The V end lost 2 bases, the J end lost 6 bases, and 5 bases lay between the germline ends. CDR3 sequence: CASSVISGELFF. CDR3 DNA sequence: TGTGCCAGCAGCGTTATTTCCGGGGAGCTGTTTTTT.

A single count supports this clone. The chain carries TRBV28 and TRBJ1-5; D possibly corresponds to TRBD1 (5 bases). This CDR3 comprises 13 residues. CDR1 is MDHEN and CDR2 is SYDVKM in the germline V gene. The V end was cut by 2 bases, the J end by 9 bases, with 11 bases between. CDR3 nucleotides: TGTGCCAGCAGTTTACAGGGCTCGCGGCCCCAGCATTTT. This gives the protein CASSLQGSRPQHF.

The gene calls are TRBV27 and TRBJ2-7; D is perhaps TRBD1 (5 bases). The CDR3 length is 15 residues. With 2 bases removed from V and 0 bases from J, the gap between germline ends came to 11 bases. In germline, CDR1 is MNHEY, CDR2 SMNVEV (reference sequence). The DNA of the CDR3 is TGTGCCAGCAGTTTACTGGGGCCTTCCTCCTACGAGCAGTACTTC. As protein: CASSLLGPSSYEQYF.

The chain carries TRBV7-2 and TRBJ2-7, with D tentatively TRBD2 (6 bases). The CDR3 sequence is 15 residues long. Germline assignment: CDR1 SGHTA and CDR2 FQGNSA. The ends were cut back, 4 bases at V and 3 bases at J, with 16 bases in the middle. This chain's CDR3 is CASSSVGGGDYEQYF. Written as DNA, the CDR3 is TGTGCCAGCAGCTCGGTGGGTGGAGGGGACTACGAGCAGTACTTC. The entire variable domain, with the rest obtained from reference TRBV7-2 and TRBJ2-7, is as follows: GAGVSQSPSNKVTEKGKDVELRCDPISGHTALYWYRQSLGQGLEFLIYFQGNSAPDKSGLPSDRFSAERTGGSVSTLTIQRTQQEDSAVYLCASSSVGGGDYEQYFGPGTRLTVT.

The chain carries TRBV7-2 and TRBJ2-3; 11 bases are a match to TRBD2. After removal of 7 bases from V and 2 bases from J, the junction contained 5 bases not matched to a gene. The length of the CDR3 is 15 residues. CDR1 SGHTA and CDR2 FQGNSA come from the germline V gene. CDR3 sequence (DNA): TGTGCCAGCACCTCTAGCGGGAGGTTCACAGATACGCAGTATTTT. It codes for CASTSSGRFTDTQYF. The entire variable domain, with the rest obtained from reference TRBV7-2 and TRBJ2-3, is as follows: GAGVSQSPSNKVTEKGKDVELRCDPISGHTALYWYRQSLGQGLEFLIYFQGNSAPDKSGLPSDRFSAERTGGSVSTLTIQRTQQEDSAVYLCASTSSGRFTDTQYFGPGTRLTVL.

V and J are TRBV18 and TRBJ2-7; possibly TRBD1 for D (5 bases). Looked up from germline, CDR1 is KGHSH and CDR2 is LQKENI. This CDR3 is built from 13 residues. Trimming cost V 3 bases and J 7 bases, with 13 bases left between them. This CDR3 reads CASSPLLGDEQYF. CDR3 nucleotide sequence: TGTGCCAGCTCACCTCTTTTAGGGGATGAGCAGTACTTC.

J is TRBJ1-2 and V is TRBV13; TRBD1 agrees at 9 bases. V trimming: 4 bases; J trimming: 8 bases; junction bases outside the gene matches: 17. This CDR3 has 17 residues. Germline lookup yields CDR1 PRHDT and CDR2 FYEKMQ (reference sequence). In nucleotides, the CDR3 is TGTGCCAGCAGCTCCCAGGAGAGCGGGACAGGGACTGAGGGCTACACCTTC. It encodes CASSSQESGTGTEGYTF.

The chain is built from TRBV28 and TRBJ1-2; 7 positions match TRBD1. CDR3 size: 12 residues. Germline-derived CDR1 and CDR2 are MDHEN and SYDVKM. V was pared by 7 bases and J by 7 bases, with 6 bases of the junction left unmatched. The DNA of the CDR3 is TGTGCCAGCACCCCGGACAGGTTTGGCTACACCTTC. The encoded protein is CASTPDRFGYTF.

This sequence joins TRBV10-3 and TRBJ1-5; TRBD1 might be the D (6 bases). Germline CDR1 ENHRY, CDR2 SYGVKD. The CDR3 length is 13 residues. Trimming shortened V by 6 bases and J by 6 bases, and 12 bases separated the two germline ends. The CDR3 loop reads CAIRGGAGQPQHF. CDR3 DNA sequence: TGTGCCATCAGAGGGGGGGCCGGTCAGCCCCAGCATTTT.

This clone occurred once. This chain joins TRBV6-5 and TRBJ2-7; D is ambiguous. CDR3 size: 14 residues. CDR1 is MNHEY and CDR2 is SVGAGI in the germline V gene. V dropped 2 bases and J dropped 1 base, with 9 bases sitting between them. The CDR3 loop is CASSYTGRSYEQYF. The CDR3 bases are TGTGCCAGCAGTTACACCGGACGGTCCTACGAGCAGTACTTC.

The chain links TRBV27 to TRBJ1-2; 7 nucleotides agree with TRBD1. The CDR3 is 13 amino acids. CDR1 MNHEY and CDR2 SMNVEV come from the germline V gene (reference sequence). V shed 3 bases and J 2 bases; nucleotides not matched to a gene: 0. CDR3 amino acids: CASSLTGNYGYTF. CDR3 in DNA: TGTGCCAGCAGTTTGACAGGGAACTATGGCTACACCTTC.

This chain connects TRBV6-5 to TRBJ1-2, with TRBD1 identical over 10 bases. This CDR3 contains 15 residues. In germline, CDR1 is MNHEY, CDR2 SVGAGI. V gave up 2 bases and J gave up 5 bases; unmatched junction bases: 5. CDR3 nucleotides: TGTGCCAGCAGTTACATCTGGGACAGGGGTTATGGCTACACCTTC. Translating gives CASSYIWDRGYGYTF.

This clone was observed a single time. The V gene is TRBV27, the J gene TRBJ1-1, with a tentative D call TRBD1 (6 bases). V lost 7 bases and J lost 0, with 15 bases in between. Germline lookup yields CDR1 MNHEY and CDR2 SMNVEV (reference sequence). CDR3 length: 15 residues. In nucleotides, the CDR3 is TGTGCCAGCAAGGGAGGGGGTGTTATGAACACTGAAGCTTTCTTT. As protein: CASKGGGVMNTEAFF.